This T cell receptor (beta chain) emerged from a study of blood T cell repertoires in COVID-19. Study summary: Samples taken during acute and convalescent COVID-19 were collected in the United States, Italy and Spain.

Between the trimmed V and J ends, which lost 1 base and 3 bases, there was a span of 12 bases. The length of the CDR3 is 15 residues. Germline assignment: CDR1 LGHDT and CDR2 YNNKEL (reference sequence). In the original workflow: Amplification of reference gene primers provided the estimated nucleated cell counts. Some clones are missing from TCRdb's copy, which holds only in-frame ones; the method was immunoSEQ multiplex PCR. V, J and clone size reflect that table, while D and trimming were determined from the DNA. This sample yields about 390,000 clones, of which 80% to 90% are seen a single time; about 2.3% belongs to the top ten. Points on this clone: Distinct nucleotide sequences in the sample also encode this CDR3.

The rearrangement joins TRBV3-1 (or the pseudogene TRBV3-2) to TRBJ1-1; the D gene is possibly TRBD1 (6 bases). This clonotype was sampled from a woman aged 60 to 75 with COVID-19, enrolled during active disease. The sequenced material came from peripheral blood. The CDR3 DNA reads TGTGCCAGCAGCCAAGGTGGGGGCCGGGACACTGAAGCTTTCTTT. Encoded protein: CASSQGGGRDTEAFF.